The 10 T cell receptor beta chains presented below share a single source sample, sequenced in a study of blood T cells in healthy people across ages. The authors ran a second PCR of roughly 6 to 12 cycles using a sample-barcoded 5' primer and a J-beta primer mix. TCRdb used MiXCR to reprocess the 5' RACE reads, holding one entry per CDR3 protein. The sample has fewer than 700,000 distinct CDR3 sequences; approximately 40% are singletons. The sequencing sample was made of blood. The source is a man at least 80 years old in good health.

V is TRBV7-8 and J is TRBJ2-1, with 8 nucleotides matching TRBD1. The CDR3 totals 15 residues. Trimming took 2 bases from V and 7 from J; bases not matched to a gene: 7. Germline V gene sequence: CDR1 SGHVS, CDR2 FQNEAQ. The CDR3: CASSLISGGLNEQFF. DNA for the CDR3: TGTGCCAGCAGCTTAATATCAGGGGGCTTAAATGAGCAGTTCTTC.

This clonotype was recorded a few times. The chain links TRBV29-1 to TRBJ2-7; 10 nucleotides align to TRBD2. Germline lookup yields CDR1 SQVTM and CDR2 ANQGSEA. The length of the CDR3 is 14 residues. The trim removed 4 bases at V and 5 bases at J, leaving 8 bases unmatched. CDR3 DNA: TGCAGCGTTGTTCCAGCGGGGGGGCCCCACGAGCAGTACTTC. Its translation is CSVVPAGGPHEQYF.

V is TRBV7-9 and J is TRBJ2-1; D unresolved. The CDR3 is 15 residues long. V was shortened by 5 bases and J by 0 bases, with 11 bases between the two germline ends. Germline lookup yields CDR1 SEHNR and CDR2 FQNEAQ (reference sequence). The CDR3 is CASSARRSSYNEQFF. CDR3 nucleotides: TGTGCCAGCAGCGCAAGGCGGAGCTCCTACAATGAGCAGTTCTTC.

This clonotype was seen a handful of times. The chain employs TRBV2 and TRBJ2-2; D may correspond to TRBD1 or TRBD2 (5 bases each). This CDR3 has 12 amino acids. Trimming cost V 7 bases and J 8 bases, with 11 bases left between them. Germline-derived CDR1 and CDR2 are SNHLY and FYNNEI. In DNA form, the CDR3 reads TGTGCCAGCACCGAGGGGATTGGGGAGCTGTTTTTT. Translating gives CASTEGIGELFF.

The sample holds a few counts of this clonotype. V gene TRBV29-1 combines with J gene TRBJ2-3; D is unclear. V lost 0 bases, J lost 0 bases, and 7 bases lay in between. The CDR3 contains 14 residues. The germline V gene has CDR1 SQVTM and CDR2 ANQGSEA. The CDR3 here is CSVEEGSSTDTQYF. The CDR3, as DNA: TGCAGCGTTGAAGAGGGCAGTAGCACAGATACGCAGTATTTT.

This clonotype was picked up many times. The chain combines TRBV5-1 with TRBJ2-7, with a tentative D call TRBD1 (6 bases). Germline loops: CDR1 SGHRS, CDR2 YFSETQ. V was shortened by 4 bases and J by 3 bases, with 17 bases between the two germline ends. This CDR3 is built from 15 residues. The CDR3: CASSTRTAGYYEQYF. The CDR3 DNA is TGCGCCAGCAGCACCAGGACAGCCGGCTACTACGAGCAGTACTTC.

The V and J genes are TRBV29-1 and TRBJ1-1, with 7 positions matching TRBD1. The V gene end was trimmed by 6 bases and the J gene end by 8 bases; junction bases not matched to a gene: 12. Germline V CDR1 and CDR2: SQVTM, ANQGSEA. The CDR3 length is 13 residues. Here the CDR3 DNA reads TGCAGCGTCGCAGGAGGACAGGAACGAGAAGCTTTCTTT. Its protein product is CSVAGGQEREAFF.

The chain uses TRBV9 and TRBJ2-6; D uncertain. Trimming shortened V by 3 bases and J by 4 bases, and 8 bases separated the two germline ends. CDR3 size: 14 residues. Germline CDR1 SGDLS, CDR2 YYNGEE. DNA of the CDR3: TGTGCCAGCAGCGGGGGTTTGGGGGCCAACGTCCTGACTTTC. It specifies CASSGGLGANVLTF. The full variable domain, rest sourced from reference TRBV9 and TRBJ2-6, is DSGVTQTPKHLITATGQRVTLRCSPRSGDLSVYWYQQSLDQGLQFLIQYYNGEERAKGNILERFSAQQFPDLHSELNLSSLELGDSALYFCASSGGLGANVLTFGAGSRLTVL.

V is TRBV6-1 and J is TRBJ2-3; 8 nucleotides match TRBD1. The CDR3 is 16 residues long. With V trimmed by 11 bases and J by 3 bases, 16 bases remained unmatched. Per germline, CDR1 MNHNS and CDR2 SASEGT. The CDR3, as DNA: TGTGCCTCCGCTGTCCGCCGGGACAGGCTTACAGATACGCAGTATTTT. Translated, it gives CASAVRRDRLTDTQYF.

The chain combines TRBV6-1 with TRBJ1-2; D gene uncertain. V was cut by 4 bases and J by 7 bases, with 16 bases left in between. This CDR3 comprises 14 residues. Germline CDR1 is MNHNS and CDR2 is SASEGT. The CDR3 reads CASSARRAPSGYTF. DNA for the CDR3: TGTGCCAGCAGTGCCCGGAGGGCCCCTTCTGGCTACACCTTC.